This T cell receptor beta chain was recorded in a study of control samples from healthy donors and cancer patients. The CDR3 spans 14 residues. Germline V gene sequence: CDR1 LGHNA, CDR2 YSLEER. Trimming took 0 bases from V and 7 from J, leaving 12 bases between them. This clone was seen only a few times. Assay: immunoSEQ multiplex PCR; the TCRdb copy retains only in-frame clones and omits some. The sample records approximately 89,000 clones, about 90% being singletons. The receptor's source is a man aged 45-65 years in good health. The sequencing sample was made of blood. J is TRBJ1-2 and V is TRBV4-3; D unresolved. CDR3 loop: CASSQDRSLGGYTF. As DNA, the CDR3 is TGCGCCAGCAGCCAAGATCGCAGCCTAGGTGGCTACACCTTC.